The rows below give T cell receptor beta chains drawn from one sample of a study of blood T cell repertoires in COVID-19. TCRdb's copy holds only in-frame clones and misses some; the assay was immunoSEQ multiplex PCR. The table lists roughly 200,000 clones, approximately 86% of them singletons. The sequenced sample consisted of PBMCs or T cells enriched from blood (not recorded which). The receptors originated from a woman in her 30s who had been exposed to COVID-19. CDR3s include the opening cysteine and the closing phenylalanine or tryptophan. A D gene is named only where the DNA matches it firmly. Not every row has a clone size; where given, it reads once, few, many or a size class.

>TRBD1|-|TRBV4-1|TRBJ1-1
CASSQPLSGTGDSKGNTEAFF
TGCGCCAGCAGCCAACCCCTATCCGGGACAGGGGATAGTAAAGGGAACACTGAAGCTTTCTTT
>-|-|TRBV5-6|TRBJ2-3
CASSLASTDTQYF
TGTGCCAGCAGCTTGGCCTCGACAGATACGCAGTATTTT
>-|-|TRBV11-3|TRBJ2-7
CASSFRRYEQYF
TGTGCCAGCAGCTTTAGGAGGTACGAGCAGTACTTC
>-|-|TRBV29-1|TRBJ2-5
CSVAKLVEETQYF
TGCAGCGTTGCAAAACTAGTGGAAGAGACCCAGTACTTC
>-|-|TRBV6-1|TRBJ1-3
CASSDSKGPGNTIYF
TGTGCCAGCAGTGATTCGAAGGGGCCTGGAAACACCATATATTTT
>-|-|TRBV6-4|TRBJ1-6
CASTSDNSPLHF
TGTGCCAGCACTTCAGATAATTCACCCCTCCACTTT
>-|-|TRBV13|TRBJ2-5
CASSFWRDQKQETQYF
TGTGCCAGCAGCTTCTGGAGGGATCAAAAACAAGAGACCCAGTACTTC
>-|-|TRBV7-3|TRBJ1-2
CASGQPGIYGYTF
TGTGCCAGCGGGCAGCCAGGGATCTATGGCTACACCTTC
>TRBD2|-|TRBV2|TRBJ2-1
CASSEVRGVSYNEQFF
TGTGCCAGCAGTGAAGTTCGGGGGGTATCCTACAATGAGCAGTTCTTC
>TRBD1|-|TRBV19|TRBJ1-2
CASRAGQGSHYGYTF
TGTGCCAGTAGAGCGGGACAGGGGTCCCACTATGGCTACACCTTC
>-|-|TRBV27|TRBJ1-2
CASSARGTNYGYTF
TGTGCCAGCAGTGCGCGGGGGACAAACTATGGCTACACCTTC
>-|-|TRBV12-5|TRBJ2-4
CASGLVQGEVTKNIQYF
TGTGCTAGTGGTTTGGTACAAGGGGAAGTTACCAAAAACATTCAGTACTTC
>TRBD1|-|TRBV27|TRBJ2-7
CASSSPRDRYEQYF
TGTGCCAGCAGTTCTCCCCGGGACAGGTACGAGCAGTACTTC
>TRBD1|-|TRBV7-9|TRBJ2-1
CASSLGTGATDEQFF
TGTGCCAGCAGCTTAGGGACAGGGGCGACGGATGAGCAGTTCTTC
>-|few|TRBV2|TRBJ1-2
CASSEIVLYGYTF
TGTGCCAGCAGTGAGATAGTCCTTTATGGCTACACCTTC
>-|-|TRBV13|TRBJ1-2
CASSPVSLGAYGYTF
TGTGCCAGCAGCCCGGTGTCGTTGGGGGCCTATGGCTACACCTTC
>TRBD1|-|TRBV3-1/TRBV3-2|TRBJ1-6
CASSPRDRVDSPLHF
TGTGCCAGCAGCCCTAGGGACAGGGTGGATTCACCCCTCCACTTT
>TRBD2|-|TRBV27|TRBJ2-7
CASRLAGDEQYF
TGTGCCAGCCGGCTAGCGGGAGACGAGCAGTACTTC
>TRBD1|-|TRBV19|TRBJ2-4
CASSKQGITAKNIQYF
TGTGCCAGTAGTAAACAGGGGATAACAGCCAAAAACATTCAGTACTTC
>TRBD1|-|TRBV12-3/TRBV12-4|TRBJ1-2
CASSLHRGGYTF
TGTGCCAGCAGTCTCCACAGGGGCGGCTACACCTTC
>TRBD1|-|TRBV15|TRBJ1-1
CATSINRGRGANTEAFF
TGTGCCACCAGCATCAACAGGGGGCGCGGGGCGAACACTGAAGCTTTCTTT
>TRBD1|few|TRBV19|TRBJ1-2
CASSRLTTGGASYGYTF
TGTGCCAGTAGCCGACTTACAACAGGGGGCGCGAGCTATGGCTACACCTTC